The entry below gives a single T cell receptor beta chain sequence along with its context. These data belong to a study of blood T cells in healthy people across ages. The CDR3 totals 15 residues. J gave up 10 bases and V 3 bases, and 6 bases lay outside the gene matches. Then a second PCR, running roughly 7 to 11 cycles, was carried out with a sample-barcoded 5' primer and a J-beta primer mix. Using its own MiXCR run on the 5' RACE reads, TCRdb lists one record per CDR3 protein. The sample has 600,000 to 850,000 distinct CDR3 sequences, about 25% seen once; the top ten hold under 10%. These same data were also listed under a study on T cells of mothers and their children.

This clonotype originated in a boy aged 5-17 years in good health. Sequencing used blood. The chain links TRBV12-3 or TRBV12-4 to TRBJ2-1; 13 bases match TRBD2. The CDR3 bases are TGTGCCAGCAGTTTTGGACTAGCGGGAGTGTACGAGCAGTTCTTC. Its translation is CASSFGLAGVYEQFF.